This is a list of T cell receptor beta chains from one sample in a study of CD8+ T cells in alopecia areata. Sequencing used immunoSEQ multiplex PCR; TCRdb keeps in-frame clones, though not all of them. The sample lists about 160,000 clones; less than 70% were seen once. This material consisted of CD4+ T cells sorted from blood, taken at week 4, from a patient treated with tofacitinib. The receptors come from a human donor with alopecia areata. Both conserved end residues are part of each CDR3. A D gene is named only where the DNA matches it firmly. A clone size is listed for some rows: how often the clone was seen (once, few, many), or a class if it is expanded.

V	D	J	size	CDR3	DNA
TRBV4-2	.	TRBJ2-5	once	CASSQGPQETQYF	TGTGCCAGCAGCCAAGGGCCCCAAGAGACCCAGTACTTC
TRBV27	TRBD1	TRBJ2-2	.	CASNIGQGLGELFF	TGTGCCAGCAATATCGGACAGGGACTCGGGGAGCTGTTTTTT
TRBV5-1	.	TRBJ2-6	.	CASSLAARESGANVLTF	TGCGCCAGCAGCTTAGCCGCGCGAGAATCTGGGGCCAACGTCCTGACTTTC
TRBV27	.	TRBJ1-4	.	CASKQAHGEKLFF	TGTGCCAGCAAACAGGCTCACGGTGAAAAACTGTTTTTT
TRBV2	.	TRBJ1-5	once	CASTPRGRQPQHF	TGTGCCAGCACCCCTCGCGGGAGGCAGCCCCAGCATTTT
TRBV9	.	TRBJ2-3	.	CASSVSPPDTQYF	TGTGCCAGCAGCGTATCCCCCCCAGATACGCAGTATTTT
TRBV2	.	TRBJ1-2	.	CASNVRNYGYTF	TGTGCCAGCAATGTACGAAACTATGGCTACACCTTC
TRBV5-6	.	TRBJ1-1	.	CASSLSGQRNTEAFF	TGTGCCAGCAGCTTGTCAGGACAGAGGAACACTGAAGCTTTCTTT
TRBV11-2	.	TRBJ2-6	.	CASSWMRGRKPGANVLTF	TGTGCCAGCAGCTGGATGAGGGGAAGAAAGCCTGGGGCCAACGTCCTGACTTTC
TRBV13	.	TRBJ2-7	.	CASSLGGAAYEQYF	TGTGCCAGCAGCTTAGGGGGCGCCGCCTACGAGCAGTACTTC
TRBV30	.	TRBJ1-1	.	CAWRGQALRVNTEAFF	TGTGCCTGGAGGGGTCAGGCATTAAGGGTGAACACTGAAGCTTTCTTT
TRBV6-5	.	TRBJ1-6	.	CASSYSGRDSPLHF	TGTGCCAGCAGTTACTCTGGCAGGGACTCACCCCTCCACTTT
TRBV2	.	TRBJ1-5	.	CASSGESQHF	TGTGCCAGCAGTGGTGAGTCCCAGCATTTT
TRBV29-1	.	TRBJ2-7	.	CSVERVNQEQYF	TGCAGCGTTGAACGCGTCAACCAGGAGCAGTACTTC
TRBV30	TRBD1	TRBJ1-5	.	CAWSVRGQRSNQPQHF	TGTGCCTGGAGTGTGCGGGGACAGCGTAGCAATCAGCCCCAGCATTTT
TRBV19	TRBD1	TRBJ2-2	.	CASSYNRGTGELFF	TGTGCCAGTAGTTATAACAGGGGCACCGGGGAGCTGTTTTTT
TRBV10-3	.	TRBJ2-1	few	CAISESRGVNEQFF	TGTGCCATCAGTGAGTCCCGTGGGGTTAATGAGCAGTTCTTC
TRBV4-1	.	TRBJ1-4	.	CASSRGMANEKLFF	TGCGCCAGCAGCCGGGGGATGGCTAATGAAAAACTGTTTTTT
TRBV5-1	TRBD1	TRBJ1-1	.	CASSLAGGSAFF	TGCGCCAGCAGCTTGGCAGGGGGCTCCGCTTTCTTT
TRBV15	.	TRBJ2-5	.	CATSRVLETQYF	TGTGCCACCAGCAGGGTCTTGGAGACCCAGTACTTC
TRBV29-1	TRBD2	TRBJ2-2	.	CSVAASGTGELFF	TGCAGCGTTGCGGCTAGCGGCACCGGGGAGCTGTTTTTT
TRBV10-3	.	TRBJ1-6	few	CAIGPVNSPLHF	TGTGCCATCGGACCCGTGAATTCACCCCTCCACTTT